Listed here is a single T cell receptor (beta chain). This entry comes from a study of blood T cell repertoires in COVID-19. Assay: immunoSEQ multiplex PCR; the TCRdb copy retains only in-frame clones and omits some. The profile shows 180,000 or so clones, 75% to 90% of them singletons. The CDR3 extends over 14 amino acids. CDR1 and CDR2 from the germline V gene are MNHEY and SVGAGI. The V and J ends lost 6 bases and 0 bases respectively, with 9 bases between them. The sequence came from a woman aged 60-75 years with acute or convalescent COVID-19. V gene TRBV6-5 combines with J gene TRBJ1-3; D is perhaps TRBD1 (6 bases). Specimen: peripheral blood. CDR3 coding DNA: TGTGCCAGCAGCGGACAGCTCTCTGGAAACACCATATATTTT. Its translation: CASSGQLSGNTIYF.